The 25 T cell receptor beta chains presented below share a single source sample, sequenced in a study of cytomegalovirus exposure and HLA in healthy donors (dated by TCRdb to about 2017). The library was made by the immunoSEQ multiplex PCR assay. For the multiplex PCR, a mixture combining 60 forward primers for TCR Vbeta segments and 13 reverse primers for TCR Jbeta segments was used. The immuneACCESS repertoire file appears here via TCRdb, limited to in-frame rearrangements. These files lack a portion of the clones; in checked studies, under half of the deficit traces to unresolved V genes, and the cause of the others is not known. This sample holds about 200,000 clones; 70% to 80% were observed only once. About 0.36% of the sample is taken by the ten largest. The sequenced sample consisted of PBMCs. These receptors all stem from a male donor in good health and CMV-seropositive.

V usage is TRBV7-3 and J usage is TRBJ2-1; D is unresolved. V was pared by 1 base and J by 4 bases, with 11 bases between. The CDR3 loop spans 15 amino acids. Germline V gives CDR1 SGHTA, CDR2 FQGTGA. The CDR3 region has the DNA TGTGCCAGCAGCTTAATTCCCCTCGGGTACAATGAGCAGTTCTTC. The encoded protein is CASSLIPLGYNEQFF.

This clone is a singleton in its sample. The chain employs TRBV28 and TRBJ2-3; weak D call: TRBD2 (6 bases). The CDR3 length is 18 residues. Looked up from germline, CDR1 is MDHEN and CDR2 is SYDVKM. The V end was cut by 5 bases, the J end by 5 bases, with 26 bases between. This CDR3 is CASSKPASYRGLVDTQYF. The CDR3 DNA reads TGTGCCAGCAGTAAACCCGCCTCGTATCGGGGGTTGGTAGATACGCAGTATTTT.

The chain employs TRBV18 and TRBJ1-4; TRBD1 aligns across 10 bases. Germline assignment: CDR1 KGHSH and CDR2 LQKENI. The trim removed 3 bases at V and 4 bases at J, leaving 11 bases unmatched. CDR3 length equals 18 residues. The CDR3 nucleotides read TGTGCCAGCTCACCTCGCTCAATTGGACAGGGGGATAATGAAAAACTGTTTTTT. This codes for CASSPRSIGQGDNEKLFF.

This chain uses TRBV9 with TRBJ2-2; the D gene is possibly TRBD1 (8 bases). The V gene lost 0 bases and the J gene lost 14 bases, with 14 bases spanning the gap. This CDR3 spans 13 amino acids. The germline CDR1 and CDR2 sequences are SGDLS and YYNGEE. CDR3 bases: TGTGCCAGCAGCGTAGAACAGGGGGGGAGACTGTTTTTT. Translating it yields CASSVEQGGRLFF.

CDR3 loop: CASSLELRGSNTEAFF. CDR3 nucleotide sequence: TGTGCCAGCAGCTTAGAATTACGGGGGTCGAACACTGAAGCTTTCTTT. The rearrangement joins TRBV11-2 to TRBJ1-1, with TRBD1 as a possible D gene (5 bases). CDR1 and CDR2 (germline): SGHAT, FQNNGV. The ends were cut back, 0 bases at V and 1 base at J, with 12 bases in the middle. The CDR3 runs to 16 residues. Together with reference TRBV11-2 and TRBJ1-1, the CDR3 gives the full variable domain: EAGVAQSPRYKIIEKRQSVAFWCNPISGHATLYWYQQILGQGPKLLIQFQNNGVVDDSQLPKDRFSAERLKGVDSTLKIQPAKLEDSAVYLCASSLELRGSNTEAFFGQGTRLTVV.

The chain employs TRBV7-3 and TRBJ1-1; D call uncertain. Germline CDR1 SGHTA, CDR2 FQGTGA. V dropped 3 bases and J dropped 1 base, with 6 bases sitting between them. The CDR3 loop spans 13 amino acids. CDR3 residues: CASSFGANTEAFF. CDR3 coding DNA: TGTGCCAGCAGCTTCGGAGCGAACACTGAAGCTTTCTTT.

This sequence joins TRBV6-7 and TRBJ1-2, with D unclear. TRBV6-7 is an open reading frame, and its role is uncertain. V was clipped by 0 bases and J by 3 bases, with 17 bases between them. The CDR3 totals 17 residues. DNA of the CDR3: TGTGCCAGCAGTTACTCAGTCGTGACGGCGGATGACTATGGCTACACCTTC. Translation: CASSYSVVTADDYGYTF.

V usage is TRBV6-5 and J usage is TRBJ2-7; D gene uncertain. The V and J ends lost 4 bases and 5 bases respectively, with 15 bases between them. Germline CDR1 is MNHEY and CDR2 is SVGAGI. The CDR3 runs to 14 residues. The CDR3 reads CASSLGSSWDEQYF. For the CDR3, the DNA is TGTGCCAGCAGTTTGGGCAGCTCGTGGGACGAGCAGTACTTC.

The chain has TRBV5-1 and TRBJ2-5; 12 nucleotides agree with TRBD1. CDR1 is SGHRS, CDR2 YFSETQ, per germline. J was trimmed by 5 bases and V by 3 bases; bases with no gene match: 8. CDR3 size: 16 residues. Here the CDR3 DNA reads TGCGCCAGCAGCTGGACGGGACAGGGGGCTTCGGAGACCCAGTACTTC. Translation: CASSWTGQGASETQYF.

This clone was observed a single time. CDR3 DNA sequence: TGTGCCAGCAGTTCGACGGGGGGGTTGGAAGAGACCCAGTACTTC. It codes for CASSSTGGLEETQYF. The rearrangement joins TRBV28 to TRBJ2-5, with 8 bases that match TRBD2. CDR1 is MDHEN, CDR2 SYDVKM, per germline. The CDR3 totals 15 residues. The V gene end was trimmed by 4 bases and the J gene end by 3 bases; junction bases not matched to a gene: 7.

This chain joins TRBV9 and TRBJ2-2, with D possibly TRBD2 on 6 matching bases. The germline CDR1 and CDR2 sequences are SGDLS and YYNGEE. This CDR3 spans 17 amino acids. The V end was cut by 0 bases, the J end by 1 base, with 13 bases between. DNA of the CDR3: TGTGCCAGCAGCGTAGTTAGCGGAGCGATGAACACCGGGGAGCTGTTTTTT. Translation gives CASSVVSGAMNTGELFF.

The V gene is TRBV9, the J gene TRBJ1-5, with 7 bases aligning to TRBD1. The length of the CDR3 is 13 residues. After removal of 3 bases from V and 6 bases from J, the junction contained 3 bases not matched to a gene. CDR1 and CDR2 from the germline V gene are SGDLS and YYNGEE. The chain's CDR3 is CASSAWDSQPQHF. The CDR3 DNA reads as TGTGCCAGCAGCGCCTGGGACAGTCAGCCCCAGCATTTT. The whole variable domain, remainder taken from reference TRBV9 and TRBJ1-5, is DSGVTQTPKHLITATGQRVTLRCSPRSGDLSVYWYQQSLDQGLQFLIQYYNGEERAKGNILERFSAQQFPDLHSELNLSSLELGDSALYFCASSAWDSQPQHFGDGTRLSIL.

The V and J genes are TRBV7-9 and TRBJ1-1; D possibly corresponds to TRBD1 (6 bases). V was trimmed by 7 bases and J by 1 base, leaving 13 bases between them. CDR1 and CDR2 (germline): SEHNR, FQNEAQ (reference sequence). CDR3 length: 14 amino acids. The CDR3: CASTLGAENTEAFF. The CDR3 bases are TGTGCCAGCACCTTGGGGGCAGAGAACACTGAAGCTTTCTTT. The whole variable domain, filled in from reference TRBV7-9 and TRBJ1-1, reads DTGVSQNPRHKITKRGQNVTFRCDPISEHNRLYWYRQTLGQGPEFLTYFQNEAQLEKSRLLSDRFSAERPKGSFSTLEIQRTEQGDSAMYLCASTLGAENTEAFFGQGTRLTVV.

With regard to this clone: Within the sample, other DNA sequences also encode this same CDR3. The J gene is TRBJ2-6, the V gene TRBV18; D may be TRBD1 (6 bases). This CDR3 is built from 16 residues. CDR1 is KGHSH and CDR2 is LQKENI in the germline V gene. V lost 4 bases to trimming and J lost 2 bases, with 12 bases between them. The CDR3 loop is CASSQQGLPGANVLTF. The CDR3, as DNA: TGTGCCAGCTCACAGCAGGGGCTCCCTGGGGCCAACGTCCTGACTTTC.

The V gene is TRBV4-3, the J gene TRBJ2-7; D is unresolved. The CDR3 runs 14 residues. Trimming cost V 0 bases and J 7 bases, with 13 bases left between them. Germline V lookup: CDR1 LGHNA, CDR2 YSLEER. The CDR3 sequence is CASSQDSSSVEQYF. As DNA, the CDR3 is TGCGCCAGCAGCCAAGATTCGTCGTCTGTAGAGCAGTACTTC.

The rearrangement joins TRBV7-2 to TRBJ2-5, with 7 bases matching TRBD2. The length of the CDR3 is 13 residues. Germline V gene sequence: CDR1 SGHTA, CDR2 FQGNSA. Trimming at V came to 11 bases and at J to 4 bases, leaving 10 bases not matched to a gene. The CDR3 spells CAGGGRRGETQYF. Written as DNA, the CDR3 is TGTGCCGGGGGGGGGAGGCGGGGAGAGACCCAGTACTTC.

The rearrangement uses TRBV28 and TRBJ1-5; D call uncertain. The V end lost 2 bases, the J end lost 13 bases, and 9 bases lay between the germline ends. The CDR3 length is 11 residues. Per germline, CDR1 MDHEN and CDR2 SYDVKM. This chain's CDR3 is CASSLAREQHF. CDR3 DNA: TGTGCCAGCAGTTTAGCGCGAGAACAGCATTTT.

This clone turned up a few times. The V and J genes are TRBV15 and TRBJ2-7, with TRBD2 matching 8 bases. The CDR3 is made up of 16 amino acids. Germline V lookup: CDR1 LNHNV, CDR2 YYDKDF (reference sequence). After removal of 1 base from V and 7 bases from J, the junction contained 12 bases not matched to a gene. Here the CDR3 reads CATSRAGSGALLEQYF. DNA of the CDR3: TGTGCCACCAGCAGAGCTGGTAGCGGGGCCCTTCTGGAGCAGTACTTC.

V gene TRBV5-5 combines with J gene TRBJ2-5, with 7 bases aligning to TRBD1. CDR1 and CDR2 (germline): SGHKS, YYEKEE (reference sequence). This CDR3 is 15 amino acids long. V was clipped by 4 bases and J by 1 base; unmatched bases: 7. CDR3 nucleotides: TGTGCCAGCAGCCACACAGGGGCGATCCAAGAGACCCAGTACTTC. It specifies CASSHTGAIQETQYF.

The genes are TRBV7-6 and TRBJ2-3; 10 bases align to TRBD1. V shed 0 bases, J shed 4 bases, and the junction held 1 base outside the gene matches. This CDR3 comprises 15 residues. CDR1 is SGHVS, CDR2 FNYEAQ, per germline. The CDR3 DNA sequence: TGTGCCAGCAGCTTAGCAGGGACAGGGGCAGATACGCAGTATTTT. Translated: CASSLAGTGADTQYF.

CDR3 nucleotides: TGTGCCAGCAGCCCGACTAGTAAAGCGCAGTTCTTC. Translation: CASSPTSKAQFF. The genes are TRBV7-9 and TRBJ2-1; D might be TRBD2 (6 bases). Trimming left V 5 bases short and J 12 bases short, with 14 bases between. Germline CDR1 SEHNR, CDR2 FQNEAQ (reference sequence). This CDR3 comprises 12 residues.

CDR3 protein: CASSPTTSGNEQFF. CDR3 bases: TGCGCCAGCAGCCCCACCACTAGTGGCAATGAGCAGTTCTTC. The V and J genes are TRBV5-1 and TRBJ2-1; maybe TRBD2 (5 bases). V lost 4 bases and J 6 bases, leaving 14 bases between the germline ends. Germline V gene sequence: CDR1 SGHRS, CDR2 YFSETQ. The CDR3 sequence is 14 residues long.

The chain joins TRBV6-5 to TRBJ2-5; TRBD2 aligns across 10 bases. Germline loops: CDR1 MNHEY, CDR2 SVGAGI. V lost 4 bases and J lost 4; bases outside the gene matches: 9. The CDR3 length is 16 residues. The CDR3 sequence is CASSWSATSGLETQYF. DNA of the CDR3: TGTGCCAGCAGTTGGTCCGCGACTAGCGGGTTAGAGACCCAGTACTTC.

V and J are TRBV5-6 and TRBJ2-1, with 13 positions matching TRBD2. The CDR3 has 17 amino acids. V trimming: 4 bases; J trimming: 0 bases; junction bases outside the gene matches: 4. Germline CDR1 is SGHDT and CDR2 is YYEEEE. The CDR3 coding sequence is TGTGCCAGCAGCCTGGGACTAGCGGGGTTCTCCTACAATGAGCAGTTCTTC. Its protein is CASSLGLAGFSYNEQFF.

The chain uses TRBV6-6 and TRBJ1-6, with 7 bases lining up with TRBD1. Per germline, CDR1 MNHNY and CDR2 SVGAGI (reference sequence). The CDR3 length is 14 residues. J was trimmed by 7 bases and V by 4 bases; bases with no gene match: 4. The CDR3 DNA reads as TGTGCCAGCAGTTTCCTGGGACAGAATTCACCCCTCCACTTT. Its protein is CASSFLGQNSPLHF.